The 6 T cell receptor beta chains listed next were all sequenced from one sample in a study of human T cells and chemical hapten exposure. Time point meaning: patch test 1, 2 weeks after DPC sensitization. The treatment is: therapeutic diphenylcyclopropenone sensitization with weekly scalp DPC. TCRdb ran MiXCR on the RACE reads and lists one entry per CDR3 protein. The repertoire has tens of thousands of distinct CDR3 sequences, over 9.5% of them found once; the top ten carry approximately 3.7%. The sequenced sample was whole blood, obtained in connection with sensitization to the hapten diphenylcyclopropenone (DPC). These receptors were collected from an older woman with alopecia areata. Some clones in this sample may be carry-over from other donors' samples.

V gene TRBV9 combines with J gene TRBJ2-5; D is ambiguous. The germline V gene encodes CDR1 SGDLS and CDR2 YYNGEE. V was trimmed by 0 bases and J by 4 bases, leaving 10 bases between them. This CDR3 is built from 14 residues. CDR3 nucleotides: TGTGCCAGCAGCGTAGGCCTATCGGGAGAGACCCAGTACTTC. Amino acid sequence: CASSVGLSGETQYF.

This clonotype was found many times. The gene calls are TRBV7-9 and TRBJ2-3; D is possibly TRBD2 (5 bases). Germline CDR1 and CDR2: SEHNR and FQNEAQ (reference sequence). V was cut by 4 bases and J by 3 bases, with 11 bases left in between. The CDR3 loop spans 14 amino acids. The CDR3 reads CASSSEGLTDTQYF. CDR3 coding DNA: TGTGCCAGCAGCTCCGAGGGTTTGACAGATACGCAGTATTTT.

This clonotype was recorded only once. This chain uses TRBV10-3 with TRBJ1-1; a possible D gene is TRBD1 (6 bases). Trimming removed 3 bases at V and 8 bases at J, with 7 bases between. Germline assignment: CDR1 ENHRY and CDR2 SYGVKD. The CDR3 loop spans 11 amino acids. The CDR3 region is CAISDGTEAFF. The CDR3 region has the DNA TGTGCCATCAGTGACGGGACAGAAGCTTTCTTT.

In this sample, this clonotype turned up many times. The chain employs TRBV12-5 and TRBJ2-6, with D perhaps TRBD1 or TRBD2 (6 bases each). CDR1 and CDR2 (germline): LGHNT, FRNRAP. Trimming stripped 1 base from V and 0 bases from J, with 22 bases between. The CDR3 length is 21 residues. CDR3 sequence (DNA): TGTGCTAGTGGTTTGGCCCCCACAGGGAGGCTTGTTTACTCTGGGGCCAACGTCCTGACTTTC. The encoded protein is CASGLAPTGRLVYSGANVLTF. Looking up the rest from reference TRBV12-5 and TRBJ2-6 gives the full variable domain: DARVTQTPRHKVTEMGQEVTMRCQPILGHNTVFWYRQTMMQGLELLAYFRNRAPLDDSGMPKDRFSAEMPDATLATLKIQPSEPRDSAVYFCASGLAPTGRLVYSGANVLTFGAGSRLTVL.

In this sample, this clonotype turned up many times. The gene calls are TRBV7-9 and TRBJ1-2, with D possibly matching TRBD1 (5 bases). Germline V CDR1 and CDR2: SEHNR, FQNEAQ (reference sequence). The CDR3 is 16 residues long. Trimming cost V 1 base and J 5 bases, with 17 bases left between them. In DNA, the CDR3 is TGTGCCAGCAGCTTAGGACGAGGGGACTTGGAGTATGGCTACACCTTC. This translates into CASSLGRGDLEYGYTF.

This clonotype has at least ten counts. The V gene is TRBV20-1, the J gene TRBJ1-6; D is uncertain. The germline V gene encodes CDR1 DFQATT and CDR2 SNEGSKA (reference sequence). The V end lost 3 bases, the J end lost 3 bases, and 24 bases lay between the germline ends. This CDR3 has 19 residues. CDR3 bases: TGCAGTGCTAGTACCGTTGGAAGTATATTCCACTTCTATAATTCACCCCTCCACTTT. Protein: CSASTVGSIFHFYNSPLHF.